Following are 26 T cell receptor beta chains from one sample sequenced in a study of T cells in Graves' hyperthyroidism and ophthalmopathy (dated by TCRdb to the late 2010s). Library generation was performed with multiplex PCR. TCRdb names Illumina HiSeq 2000 as the instrument used. The TCR beta CDR3 regions were amplified from the RNA transcripts. The TCR CDR3 was subjected to a first round of RT-PCR using the HTBI primer set and the Qiagen OneStep RT-PCR kit. TCRdb trimmed the raw reads at Q25, called clones with MiXCR and kept productive beta chains. CDR3 protein duplicates are merged, each entry listing the most common genes and DNA. The sample yields about 560,000 distinct CDR3 sequences; around 15% were counted once. The ten top clones hold more than 11% of the sample. The sample comprised blood. The receptors were sampled from a middle-aged woman with Graves' hyperthyroidism.

This clonotype was seen ten or more times. J is TRBJ2-3 and V is TRBV11-2, with D maybe TRBD2 (6 bases). This CDR3 has 16 amino acids. The V end lost 3 bases, the J end lost 4 bases, and 17 bases lay between the germline ends. CDR1 is SGHAT, CDR2 FQNNGV, per germline. As DNA, the CDR3 is TGTGCCAGCAGCTTCTCTGCGGGACCCATATCAGATACGCAGTATTTT. It yields the protein CASSFSAGPISDTQYF. The full variable domain, rest sourced from reference TRBV11-2 and TRBJ2-3, is EAGVAQSPRYKIIEKRQSVAFWCNPISGHATLYWYQQILGQGPKLLIQFQNNGVVDDSQLPKDRFSAERLKGVDSTLKIQPAKLEDSAVYLCASSFSAGPISDTQYFGPGTRLTVL.

This clonotype occurred many times. This chain joins TRBV30 and TRBJ1-1; D gene ambiguous. Trimming took off 0 bases at V and 1 base at J, with 15 bases between the two ends. Germline V gene data show CDR1 as GTSNPN and CDR2 as SVGIG (reference sequence). This CDR3 spans 16 amino acids. This chain's CDR3 is CAWSVLSTDPNTEAFF. The CDR3 nucleotides read TGTGCCTGGAGTGTGTTATCCACAGACCCGAACACTGAAGCTTTCTTT.

The J gene is TRBJ2-1, the V gene TRBV27; weak D call: TRBD2 (5 bases). The CDR3 is 17 amino acids. V gave up 5 bases and J gave up 4 bases, with 21 bases separating them. Germline assignment: CDR1 MNHEY and CDR2 SMNVEV (reference sequence). The CDR3 sequence: CASSPRWPSEGYNEQFF. Here the CDR3 DNA reads TGTGCCAGCAGTCCACGATGGCCCAGCGAGGGTTACAATGAGCAGTTCTTC.

This clonotype was detected many times. The J gene is TRBJ2-7, the V gene TRBV6-6; D is unclear. The CDR3 consists of 14 residues. The germline V and J ends were trimmed by 2 bases and 0 bases, with 8 bases remaining between them. Per germline, CDR1 MNHNY and CDR2 SVGAGI (reference sequence). The DNA for the CDR3 is TGTGCCAGCAGTTACGGGATGCGCTCCTACGAGCAGTACTTC. Residues: CASSYGMRSYEQYF.

The rearrangement uses TRBV14 and TRBJ1-5; D gene unclear. Looked up from germline, CDR1 is SGHDN and CDR2 is FVKESK. This CDR3 region has 13 residues. Trimming removed 6 bases from V and 5 bases from J, with 11 bases in between. CDR3 coding DNA: TGTGCCAGCAGACACGGGATTTATCAGCCCCAGCATTTT. Protein: CASRHGIYQPQHF.

This clonotype was counted between two and nine times. The V call is TRBV28, the J call TRBJ2-1; TRBD2 aligns across 7 bases. The CDR3 contains 15 residues. The trim removed 6 bases at V and 5 bases at J, leaving 10 bases unmatched. The V gene's germline CDR1 is MDHEN and CDR2 SYDVKM. In DNA, the CDR3 is TGTGCCAGCAGGGGGGGAGGGTGGAACGACAATGAGCAGTTCTTC. Translating it yields CASRGGGWNDNEQFF.

In this sample, this clonotype turned up many times. The rearrangement links TRBV12-3 or TRBV12-4 to TRBJ2-7, with D perhaps TRBD2 (6 bases). This CDR3 contains 13 residues. Trimming left V 8 bases short and J 1 base short, with 12 bases between. The chain's CDR3 is CASCSRDSYEQYF. CDR3 sequence (DNA): TGTGCCAGCTGTTCGCGGGATTCCTACGAGCAGTACTTC.

This clonotype was detected ten times or more. The CDR3 here is CASRGLAVLGTQYF. DNA of the CDR3: TGTGCCAGCAGGGGACTAGCGGTTTTAGGGACCCAGTACTTC. The chain recombines TRBV7-2 with TRBJ2-5; 11 bases agree with TRBD2. The length of the CDR3 is 14 residues. J was trimmed by 7 bases and V by 6 bases; bases with no gene match: 7. From germline, CDR1 is SGHTA and CDR2 FQGNSA. Full variable domain (remainder filled in from reference TRBV7-2 and TRBJ2-5): GAGVSQSPSNKVTEKGKDVELRCDPISGHTALYWYRQSLGQGLEFLIYFQGNSAPDKSGLPSDRFSAERTGGSVSTLTIQRTQQEDSAVYLCASRGLAVLGTQYFGPGTRLLVL.

This clonotype was found a few times. This rearrangement joins TRBV7-8 to TRBJ2-5, with a weak D call TRBD1 (5 bases). The germline V gene encodes CDR1 SGHVS and CDR2 FQNEAQ. The CDR3 covers 17 residues. V was shortened by 5 bases and J by 2 bases, with 21 bases between the two germline ends. The CDR3 DNA sequence: TGTGCCAGCAGCCTCGACGACAGTTACACCAAACAAGAGACCCAGTACTTC. Encoded protein: CASSLDDSYTKQETQYF.

V gene TRBV19 combines with J gene TRBJ1-5; D is unresolved. CDR3 size: 14 residues. V dropped 7 bases and J dropped 1 base, with 11 bases sitting between them. The germline CDR1 and CDR2 sequences are LNHDA and SQIVND (reference sequence). The CDR3 region is CASTHSFSNQPQHF. The CDR3 coding sequence is TGTGCCAGTACCCACAGTTTCAGCAATCAGCCCCAGCATTTT.

The sample holds a few counts of this clonotype. One base away lies a much larger clone, so this may be a sequencing read error. The gene calls are TRBV2 and TRBJ2-1; 9 positions match TRBD2. Trimming at V came to 6 bases and at J to 6 bases, leaving 12 bases not matched to a gene. Germline-derived CDR1 and CDR2 are SNHLY and FYNNEI. This CDR3 has 16 amino acids. CDR3 protein: CASRRRVAGDSNEQFF. The CDR3 DNA follows: TGTGCCAGCAGGCGAAGAGTAGCGGGAGATTCCAATGAGCAGTTCTTC.

V usage is TRBV19 and J usage is TRBJ2-1, with TRBD2 matching 7 bases. This CDR3 contains 13 residues. Germline assignment: CDR1 LNHDA and CDR2 SQIVND (reference sequence). V trimming: 0 bases; J trimming: 10 bases; junction bases outside the gene matches: 3. This CDR3 reads CASSIEKGGEQFF. The CDR3 nucleotides read TGTGCCAGTAGTATAGAAAAGGGAGGGGAGCAGTTCTTC.

This clonotype was seen only a few times. The V and J genes are TRBV20-1 and TRBJ1-5; no firm D call. The CDR3 sequence is 14 residues long. From germline, CDR1 is DFQATT and CDR2 SNEGSKA (reference sequence). Trimming took off 2 bases at V and 1 base at J, with 9 bases between the two ends. The DNA of the CDR3 is TGCAGTGCTAGATTTGGACCCAGCAATCAGCCCCAGCATTTT. It specifies CSARFGPSNQPQHF.

This clonotype has at least ten counts. The chain joins TRBV20-1 to TRBJ2-1; TRBD2 is a possible D gene (5 bases). In germline, CDR1 is DFQATT, CDR2 SNEGSKA (reference sequence). CDR3 length: 13 residues. V lost 7 bases and J 3 bases, leaving 13 bases between the germline ends. CDR3 nucleotide sequence: TGCAGTGTCCCTGCGGGCCTCTACAATGAGCAGTTCTTC. This sequence encodes CSVPAGLYNEQFF.

This clonotype was seen many times. J is TRBJ1-4 and V is TRBV12-3 or TRBV12-4, with D unclear. Trimming stripped 3 bases from V and 4 bases from J, with 9 bases between. The CDR3 sequence is 14 residues long. The CDR3 DNA sequence: TGTGCCAGCAGTTTGGGAGACCTTAATGAAAAACTGTTTTTT. Protein product: CASSLGDLNEKLFF.

With regard to this clonotype: A read error may produce the germline difference seen at one junction end. The V gene is TRBV14, the J gene TRBJ1-2; D call uncertain. The CDR3 extends over 12 amino acids. Germline values: CDR1 SGHDN, CDR2 FVKESK. DNA of the CDR3: TGTGCCAGCAGCCAAGACACTTATGGCTACGCCTTC. Protein sequence: CASSQDTYGYAF.

The chain is built from TRBV20-1 and TRBJ1-5; possibly TRBD1 for D (5 bases). This CDR3 has 14 residues. With 3 bases removed from V and 11 bases from J, the gap between germline ends came to 20 bases. The V gene's germline CDR1 is DFQATT and CDR2 SNEGSKA (reference sequence). This chain's CDR3 is CSASADTTGGAQHF. The DNA for the CDR3 is TGCAGTGCTAGTGCGGACACAACGGGAGGGGCCCAGCATTTT.

This clonotype was detected only a few times. The rearrangement links TRBV20-1 to TRBJ1-1; no definite D call. This CDR3 has 14 amino acids. CDR1 and CDR2 from the germline V gene are DFQATT and SNEGSKA (reference sequence). V shed 2 bases and J shed 0 bases, with 10 bases lying between them. The CDR3 DNA is TGCAGTGCTAGACGGGGTCTCATGAACACTGAAGCTTTCTTT. Protein: CSARRGLMNTEAFF.

The V gene is TRBV19, the J gene TRBJ2-3; D not certain. CDR3 size: 15 residues. Germline V gives CDR1 LNHDA, CDR2 SQIVND (reference sequence). Deletions cut 3 bases from V and 0 bases from J, with 10 bases between. CDR3 in DNA: TGTGCCAGTAGTATTGGCCAGTCTAGCACAGATACGCAGTATTTT. This codes for CASSIGQSSTDTQYF.

The V and J genes are TRBV20-1 and TRBJ2-1; TRBD2 agrees at 13 bases. This CDR3 spans 15 amino acids. Germline-derived CDR1 and CDR2 are DFQATT and SNEGSKA (reference sequence). The V segment lost 5 bases and the J segment 4 bases; nucleotides outside the gene matches: 5. CDR3 amino acids: CSAPRLAGGYNEQFF. CDR3 sequence (DNA): TGCAGTGCTCCCCGACTAGCGGGGGGATACAATGAGCAGTTCTTC.

This clonotype has ten or more counts. The chain combines TRBV7-3 with TRBJ2-3, with no clear D. Per the germline V gene, CDR1 is SGHTA and CDR2 is FQGTGA. The CDR3 covers 13 residues. Trimming removed 4 bases at V and 2 bases at J, with 7 bases between. The CDR3 is CASSSFDTDTQYF. Here the CDR3 DNA reads TGTGCCAGCAGCTCGTTTGACACAGATACGCAGTATTTT.

To note about this clonotype: This may stem from a read error, because a much larger clone lies one nucleotide away. The conserved final phenylalanine or tryptophan is absent from the CDR3, which likely points to a read error. Here the CDR3 DNA reads TGTGCCAGCAGCCACGGACAGGGCTACGAGCAGTACTCC. It codes for CASSHGQGYEQYS. The chain has TRBV3-1 and TRBJ2-7, with 8 nucleotides matching TRBD1. The V gene end was trimmed by 3 bases and the J gene end by 3 bases; junction bases not matched to a gene: 1. CDR1 LGHDT and CDR2 YNNKEL come from the germline V gene (reference sequence). This CDR3 is 13 amino acids long.

This clonotype was seen ten or more times. The J gene is TRBJ1-6, the V gene TRBV7-3; perhaps TRBD1 as D (6 bases). The CDR3 covers 13 residues. Germline CDR1 reads SGHTA; CDR2 reads FQGTGA. Trimming pared 4 bases from V and 7 bases from J, leaving 8 bases between. CDR3 in DNA: TGTGCCAGCAGCTCAGGGGCGAATTCACCCCTCCACTTT. Encoded protein: CASSSGANSPLHF.

This clonotype was counted many times. This chain uses TRBV6-1 with TRBJ2-1; 9 positions agree with TRBD1. The V segment lost 6 bases and the J segment 4 bases; nucleotides outside the gene matches: 10. The CDR3 runs to 16 residues. Germline V lookup: CDR1 MNHNS, CDR2 SASEGT. The CDR3 loop reads CASRPDRGPKYNEQFF. CDR3 nucleotide sequence: TGTGCCAGCAGACCGGACAGGGGACCAAAATACAATGAGCAGTTCTTC.

Many counts were recorded for this clonotype. The CDR3 is CASSLEGVRFNQPQHF. CDR3 DNA: TGTGCCAGCAGCTTAGAGGGGGTCAGGTTTAACCAGCCCCAGCATTTT. The V call is TRBV7-8, the J call TRBJ1-5; D possibly corresponds to TRBD1 (6 bases). The CDR3 contains 16 residues. Germline assignment: CDR1 SGHVS and CDR2 FQNEAQ. V was cut by 1 base and J by 7 bases, with 17 bases left in between.

This clonotype was observed many times. The CDR3: CASRPGDGFNEQYF. CDR3 DNA sequence: TGCGCCAGCAGACCGGGGGACGGCTTCAACGAGCAGTACTTC. The chain uses TRBV5-1 and TRBJ2-7, with a weak D call TRBD2 (6 bases). Germline CDR1 reads SGHRS; CDR2 reads YFSETQ. V was trimmed by 5 bases and J by 5 bases, leaving 17 bases between them. The CDR3 is 14 amino acids.